The 9 T cell receptor beta chains given below trace back to one sample, sequenced in a study of Graves' ophthalmopathy and Graves' hyperthyroidism. Amplified material comprised TCR beta CDR3 regions derived from RNA transcripts. In the first round, RT-PCR was carried out with HTBI primers, and a multiplex PCR formed the second round. Via MiXCR, TCRdb re-called the multiplex PCR reads, giving one row per CDR3 protein. The sample has about 550,000 distinct CDR3 sequences; 35% to 45% are singletons. The sequenced sample consisted of peripheral blood or thyroid tissue (not recorded which). Receptors were obtained from an adult man with Graves' hyperthyroidism.

Ten or more counts support this clonotype. The chain recombines TRBV29-1 with TRBJ1-2; a possible D gene is TRBD1 (5 bases). Germline V CDR1 and CDR2: SQVTM, ANQGSEA. The CDR3 covers 15 residues. V was cut by 0 bases and J by 4 bases, with 15 bases left in between. The CDR3 region is CSVEEGAGIFYGYTF. The CDR3 bases are TGCAGCGTTGAAGAAGGGGCCGGAATTTTCTATGGCTACACCTTC.

This clonotype was counted many times. V usage is TRBV20-1 and J usage is TRBJ1-2; no clear D. The CDR3 spans 12 residues. Trimming removed 0 bases from V and 4 bases from J, with 6 bases in between. Germline CDR1 is DFQATT and CDR2 is SNEGSKA (reference sequence). CDR3 protein: CSARDRSYGYTF. The CDR3 DNA sequence: TGCAGTGCTAGAGATAGGTCCTATGGCTACACCTTC.

The table lists this clonotype with many counts. The V gene is TRBV7-9, the J gene TRBJ1-2; TRBD1 aligns across 7 bases. The CDR3 is 17 residues long. The germline V gene has CDR1 SEHNR and CDR2 FQNEAQ (reference sequence). V trimming: 4 bases; J trimming: 4 bases; junction bases outside the gene matches: 15. The CDR3: CASSYLSLDRVSYGYTF. CDR3 nucleotide sequence: TGTGCCAGCAGCTATCTATCCCTCGACAGGGTTAGCTATGGCTACACCTTC. The full variable domain, rest sourced from reference TRBV7-9 and TRBJ1-2, is DTGVSQNPRHKITKRGQNVTFRCDPISEHNRLYWYRQTLGQGPEFLTYFQNEAQLEKSRLLSDRFSAERPKGSFSTLEIQRTEQGDSAMYLCASSYLSLDRVSYGYTFGSGTRLTVV.

The chain carries TRBV2 and TRBJ2-1; 8 bases agree with TRBD2. J was trimmed by 4 bases and V by 6 bases; bases with no gene match: 2. Per germline, CDR1 SNHLY and CDR2 FYNNEI. CDR3 length: 13 amino acids. CDR3 coding DNA: TGTGCCAGCAGACGGGAGGGTTACAATGAGCAGTTCTTC. The encoded protein is CASRREGYNEQFF.

The table lists this clonotype with many counts. The chain has TRBV10-3 and TRBJ1-5; maybe TRBD1 (6 bases). The CDR3 covers 14 residues. The germline V gene encodes CDR1 ENHRY and CDR2 SYGVKD. The V end was cut by 0 bases, the J end by 10 bases, with 13 bases between. The CDR3 is CAISESGDNRPQHF. In DNA, the CDR3 is TGTGCCATCAGTGAGTCCGGGGACAATCGACCCCAGCATTTT.

The chain joins TRBV11-2 to TRBJ2-2; TRBD2 agrees at 13 bases. Germline CDR1 is SGHAT and CDR2 is FQNNGV. CDR3 length equals 13 residues. After removal of 1 base from V and 13 bases from J, the junction contained 0 bases not matched to a gene. CDR3 nucleotide sequence: TGTGCCAGCAGCTTAGGACTAGCGGGAGGGCTGTTTTTT. Protein sequence: CASSLGLAGGLFF.

The table lists this clonotype with many counts. The rearrangement uses TRBV20-1 and TRBJ1-2; D unclear. The germline gives CDR1 DFQATT, CDR2 SNEGSKA (reference sequence). V lost 6 bases, J lost 6 bases, and 8 bases lay in between. CDR3 size: 10 residues. CDR3 in DNA: TGCAGTGCCGCGGAGGATGGCTACACCTTC. Translation gives CSAAEDGYTF.

This clonotype was seen at least ten times. This chain joins TRBV12-3 or TRBV12-4 and TRBJ1-2; TRBD1 agrees at 8 bases. There are 14 residues in the CDR3. After removal of 6 bases from V and 6 bases from J, the junction contained 9 bases not matched to a gene. The CDR3 DNA is TGTGCCAGCAGACCCCGGACAGGGAAGCATGGCTACACCTTC. Its translation is CASRPRTGKHGYTF.

For this clonotype: The junction departs from germline at one end; a sequencing error may be responsible. V and J are TRBV7-2 and TRBJ2-5; 10 nucleotides agree with TRBD2. There are 14 residues in the CDR3. Germline loops: CDR1 SGHTA, CDR2 FQGNSA. The CDR3: CASSWGLASETQCF. DNA for the CDR3: TGCGCCAGCAGTTGGGGACTAGCGTCGGAGACCCAGTGCTTC.